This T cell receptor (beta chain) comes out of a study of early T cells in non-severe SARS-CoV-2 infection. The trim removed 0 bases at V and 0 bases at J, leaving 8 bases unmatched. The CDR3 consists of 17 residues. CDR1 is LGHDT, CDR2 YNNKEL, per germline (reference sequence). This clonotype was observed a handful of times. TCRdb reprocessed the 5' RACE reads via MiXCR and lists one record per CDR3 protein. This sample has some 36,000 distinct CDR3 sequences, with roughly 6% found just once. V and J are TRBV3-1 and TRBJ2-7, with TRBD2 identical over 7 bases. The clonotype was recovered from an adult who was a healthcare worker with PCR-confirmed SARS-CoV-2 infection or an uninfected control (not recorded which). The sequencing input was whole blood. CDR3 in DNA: TGTGCCAGCAGCCAAGATATAGCGGGCCACCTCTCCTACGAGCAGTACTTC. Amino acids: CASSQDIAGHLSYEQYF.